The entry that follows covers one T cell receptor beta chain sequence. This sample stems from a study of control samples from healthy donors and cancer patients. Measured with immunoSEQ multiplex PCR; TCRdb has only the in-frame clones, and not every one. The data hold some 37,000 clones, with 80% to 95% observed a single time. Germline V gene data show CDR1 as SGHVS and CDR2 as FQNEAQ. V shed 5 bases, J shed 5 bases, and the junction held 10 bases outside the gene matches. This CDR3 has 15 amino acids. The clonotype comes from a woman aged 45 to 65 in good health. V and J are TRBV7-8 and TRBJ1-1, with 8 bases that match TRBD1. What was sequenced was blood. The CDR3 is CASSRTTGGWTEAFF. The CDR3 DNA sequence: TGTGCCAGCAGCAGAACCACAGGGGGGTGGACTGAAGCTTTCTTT.